This entry concerns a single T cell receptor (beta chain). As processed by the authors: By means of reference gene primer amplification, nucleated cell counts were estimated. TCRdb's table, derived via immunoSEQ multiplex PCR, lists solely in-frame clones and lacks some. The DNA was the basis for D and trimming; V, J and clone size are from that table. The table has 90,000 to 110,000 clones, about 75% seen once. The data are from a study of blood T cell repertoires in COVID-19. As for the study in general: Samples taken during acute and convalescent COVID-19 were collected in the United States, Italy and Spain. The cDNA or gDNA used as material had been derived from T cells, B-cell-depleted T cells, or PBMCs.

V lost 3 bases and J lost 6, with 14 bases in between. Germline-derived CDR1 and CDR2 are LNHDA and SQIVND (reference sequence). The CDR3 has 15 amino acids. The chain joins TRBV19 to TRBJ1-4; D uncertain. This clonotype was obtained from a woman in her 70s with acute or convalescent COVID-19. Sequencing was performed on peripheral blood. CDR3 nucleotide sequence: TGTGCCAGTAGTATGGGAACGACGGACTATGAAAAACTGTTTTTT. It encodes CASSMGTTDYEKLFF.